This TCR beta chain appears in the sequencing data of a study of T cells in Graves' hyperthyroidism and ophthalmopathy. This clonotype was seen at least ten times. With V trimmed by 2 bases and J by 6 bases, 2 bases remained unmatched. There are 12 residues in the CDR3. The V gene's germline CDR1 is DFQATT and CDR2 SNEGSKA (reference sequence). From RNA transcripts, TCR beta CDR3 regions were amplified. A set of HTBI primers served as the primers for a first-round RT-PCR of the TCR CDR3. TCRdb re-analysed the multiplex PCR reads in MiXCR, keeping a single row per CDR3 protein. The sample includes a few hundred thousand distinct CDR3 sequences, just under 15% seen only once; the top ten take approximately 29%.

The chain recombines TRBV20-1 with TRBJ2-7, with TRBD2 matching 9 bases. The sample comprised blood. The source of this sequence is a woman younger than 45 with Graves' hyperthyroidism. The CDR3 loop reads CSARLAGLEQYF. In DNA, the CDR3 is TGCAGTGCTAGACTAGCGGGACTCGAGCAGTACTTC.